The T cell receptor beta chain under discussion was sequenced for a study of T cell clonotyping in hematopoietic cell transplantation. Whole-study results and caveats: Cells were unsorted, so CD4 and CD8 contributions were not separated.

The protocol was immunoSEQ multiplex PCR, while the TCRdb copy is restricted to in-frame clones and leaves out a portion. The sample has more than 10,000 clones, about nine tenths seen once. V was pared by 4 bases and J by 8 bases, with 18 bases between. The V gene's germline CDR1 is SGHRS and CDR2 YFSETQ. This CDR3 spans 14 amino acids. As regards this clone: Its antigen is not identified.

The source is a female patient aged 50 to 65 who had an allogeneic stem cell transplant from an unrelated donor, so the T cells may come from the graft donor. Some clones in this sample may be carry-over from other donors' samples. The rearrangement joins TRBV5-1 to TRBJ1-2; D perhaps matches TRBD1 (6 bases). The material sequenced was PBMCs, taken 100 days after allogeneic stem cell transplant. The CDR3 sequence is CASSPIGTSSGYTF. The CDR3 bases are TGCGCCAGCAGCCCCATCGGGACAAGTAGCGGCTACACCTTC.